This T cell receptor (beta chain) emerged from a study of shared clonotypes between healthy human individuals. The CDR3 totals 15 residues. Germline CDR1 reads SNHLY; CDR2 reads FYNNEI. Trimming took 6 bases from V and 6 from J, leaving 20 bases between them. Study-wide results and caveats: It was anticipated that sequencing depth would influence how many clonotypes donors shared.

CD45RO-negative, CCR7-positively selected cells formed the naive CD8 fraction, excluding terminally differentiated effector memory CD45RA+ cells. In the case of this clone: No antigen is known for it.

The study ran the assay at deep level. Sequencing was performed with immunoSEQ multiplex PCR; in TCRdb, only in-frame clones are kept and a portion is missing. The sample lists more than 2 million clones, over 85% seen once, with 0.85% to 1.3% in the top ten. V and J are TRBV2 and TRBJ1-2; no reliable D call. The receptor was derived from a man aged 18-30 years in good health. The sequencing sample was made of naive CD8+ T cells sorted from blood. The CDR3 bases are TGTGCCAGCAGCGAGCGACAAGGGTCAGCGAATGGCTACACCTTC. Translating gives CASSERQGSANGYTF. The variable domain in full, completed from reference TRBV2 and TRBJ1-2, reads EPEVTQTPSHQVTQMGQEVILRCVPISNHLYFYWYRQILGQKVEFLVSFYNNEISEKSEIFDDQFSVERPDGSNFTLKIRSTKLEDSAMYFCASSERQGSANGYTFGSGTRLTVV.